Reported below is one TCR beta chain. Assay: immunoSEQ multiplex PCR; the TCRdb copy retains only in-frame clones and omits some. Among 150,000 to 200,000 clones, 90% to 95% were seen once, and the ten largest hold about 3.5%. These data belong to a study of T cell responses to AZD1222 COVID-19 vaccine. Per the germline V gene, CDR1 is SEHNR and CDR2 is FQNEAQ (reference sequence). The CDR3 has 16 amino acids. The ends were cut back, 5 bases at V and 5 bases at J, with 22 bases in the middle. This sequence was found in an adult who received the MenACWY meningococcal vaccine as a control. V usage is TRBV7-9 and J usage is TRBJ2-7; D unresolved. The sequencing used peripheral blood, collected 28 days after the second dose of the MenACWY control vaccine. The DNA of the CDR3 is TGTGCCAGCAGCCGCTTGCGAAGCGCCCCGGGCGACGAGCAGTACTTC. Protein product: CASSRLRSAPGDEQYF.